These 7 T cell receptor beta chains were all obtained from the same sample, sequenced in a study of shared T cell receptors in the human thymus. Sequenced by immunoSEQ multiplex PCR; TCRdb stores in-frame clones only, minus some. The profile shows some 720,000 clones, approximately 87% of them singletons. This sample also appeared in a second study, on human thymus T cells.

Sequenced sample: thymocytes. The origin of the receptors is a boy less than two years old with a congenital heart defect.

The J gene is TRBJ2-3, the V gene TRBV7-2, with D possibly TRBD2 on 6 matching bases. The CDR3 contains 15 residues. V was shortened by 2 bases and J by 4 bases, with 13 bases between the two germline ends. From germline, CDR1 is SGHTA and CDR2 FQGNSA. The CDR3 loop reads CASSLPPREPDTQYF. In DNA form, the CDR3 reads TGTGCCAGCAGCTTACCTCCCCGGGAGCCAGATACGCAGTATTTT.

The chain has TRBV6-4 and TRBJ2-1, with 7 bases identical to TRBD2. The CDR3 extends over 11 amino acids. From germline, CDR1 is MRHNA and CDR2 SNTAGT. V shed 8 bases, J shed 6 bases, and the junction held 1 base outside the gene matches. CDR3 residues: CASRTSNEQFF. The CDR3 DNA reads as TGTGCCAGCCGGACTAGCAATGAGCAGTTCTTC.

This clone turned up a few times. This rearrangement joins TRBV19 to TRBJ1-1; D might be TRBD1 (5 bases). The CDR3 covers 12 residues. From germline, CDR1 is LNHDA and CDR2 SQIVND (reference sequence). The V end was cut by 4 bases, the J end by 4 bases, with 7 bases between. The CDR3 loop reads CASSKRGTEAFF. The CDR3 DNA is TGTGCCAGTAGTAAAAGGGGCACTGAAGCTTTCTTT. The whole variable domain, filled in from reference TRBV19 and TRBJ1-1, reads DGGITQSPKYLFRKEGQNVTLSCEQNLNHDAMYWYRQDPGQGLRLIYYSQIVNDFQKGDIAEGYSVSREKKESFPLTVTSAQKNPTAFYLCASSKRGTEAFFGQGTRLTVV.

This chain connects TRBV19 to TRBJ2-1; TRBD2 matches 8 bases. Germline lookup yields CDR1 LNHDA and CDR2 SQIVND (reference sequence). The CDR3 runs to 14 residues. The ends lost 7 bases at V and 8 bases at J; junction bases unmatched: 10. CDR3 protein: CASTPGGRSDEQFF. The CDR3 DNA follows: TGTGCCAGTACACCAGGCGGGAGGTCTGATGAGCAGTTCTTC.

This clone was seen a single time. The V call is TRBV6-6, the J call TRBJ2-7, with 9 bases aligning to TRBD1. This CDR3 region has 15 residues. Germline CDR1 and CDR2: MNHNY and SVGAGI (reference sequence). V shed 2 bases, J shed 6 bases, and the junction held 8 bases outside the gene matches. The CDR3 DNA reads TGTGCCAGCAGTTACCACCCGGGACAGGGTTTCGAGCAGTACTTC. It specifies CASSYHPGQGFEQYF.

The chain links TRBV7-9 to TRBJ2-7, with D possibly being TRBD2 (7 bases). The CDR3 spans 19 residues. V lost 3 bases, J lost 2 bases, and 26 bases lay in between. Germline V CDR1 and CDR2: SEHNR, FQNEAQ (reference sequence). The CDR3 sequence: CASSFRGGGRHHPTYEQYF. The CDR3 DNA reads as TGTGCCAGCAGCTTTAGAGGGGGGGGTAGACACCATCCTACCTACGAGCAGTACTTC.

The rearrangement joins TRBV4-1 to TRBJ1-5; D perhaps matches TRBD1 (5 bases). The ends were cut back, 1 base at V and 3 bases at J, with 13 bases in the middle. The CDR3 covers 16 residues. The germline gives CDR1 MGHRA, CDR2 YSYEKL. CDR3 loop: CASSQGGGQYNQPQHF. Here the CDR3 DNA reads TGCGCCAGCAGCCAAGGGGGGGGTCAGTACAATCAGCCCCAGCATTTT.